A selection of T cell receptor beta chains follows, all from one sample in a study of post-analysis software for immune sequencing data. TCRdb fed the PCR reads into MiXCR, producing one record per CDR3 protein. The repertoire includes 750,000 to 900,000 distinct CDR3 sequences, 40% to 55% of them detected once, and just under 5% sits in the top ten. The sequenced sample was blood. Receptors were obtained from a girl aged 5-17 years with multiple sclerosis. Both conserved end residues are part of each CDR3. The D gene is left open where the match is weak. Not all rows give a size; the values are once, few, many and, for expanded clones, a class.

TRBJ2-7	TRBV20-1	.	.	TGCAGTGCTTCACGGGAGTACTTCTACGAGCAGTACTTC	CSASREYFYEQYF
TRBJ2-1	TRBV5-1	.	.	TGCGCCAGCAGCCCCCCGGCGGGAATTTCCTACAATGAGCAGTTCTTC	CASSPPAGISYNEQFF
TRBJ1-2	TRBV29-1	.	.	TGCAGCGTTCCAGGGACAAGACACTATGGCTACACCTTC	CSVPGTRHYGYTF
TRBJ2-1	TRBV7-8	.	.	TGTGCCAGCAGCTTTGGGGTCAGCAGCTCCTACAATGAGCAGTTCTTC	CASSFGVSSSYNEQFF
TRBJ1-2	TRBV7-9	.	.	TGTGCCAGCAGCTTACCTGCTGGCTACACCTTC	CASSLPAGYTF
TRBJ1-2	TRBV6-5	.	TRBD1	TGTGCCGGCAGTTACTCGAATCCGGGACAGGGGACTCGCTATGGCTACACCTTC	CAGSYSNPGQGTRYGYTF
TRBJ2-1	TRBV5-1	few	.	TGCGCCAGCAGCTCCAATACCAATGAGCAGTTCTTC	CASSSNTNEQFF
TRBJ2-1	TRBV20-1	.	.	TGCAGTGCCCAGAGGGGCTTCGCCGGCAATGAGCAGTTCTTC	CSAQRGFAGNEQFF
TRBJ1-2	TRBV5-1	.	.	TGCGCCAGCAGCTGGGGGACGGCGGACTATGGCTACACCTTC	CASSWGTADYGYTF
TRBJ1-1	TRBV7-9	.	TRBD1	TGTGCCAGCAGCCGTTCCGGGACAGGGATCATGAACACTGAAGCTTTCTTT	CASSRSGTGIMNTEAFF
TRBJ2-7	TRBV29-1	.	.	TGCAGCGCTATGAAAATCCCTGGGAAGGATGTCTACGAGCAGTACTTC	CSAMKIPGKDVYEQYF
TRBJ2-3	TRBV29-1	few	TRBD2	TGCAGCGTTGTAGGAGGGAGGGGTTCCAGCACAGATACGCAGTATTTT	CSVVGGRGSSTDTQYF
TRBJ2-7	TRBV2	.	.	TGTGCCAGCAGTGAGAGGACGCCCTTGGCTACTGAGCAGTACTTC	CASSERTPLATEQYF
TRBJ1-2	TRBV20-1	few	.	TGCAGTGCCGCCCCGGACGGGCAGAACTATGGCTACACCTTC	CSAAPDGQNYGYTF
TRBJ2-3	TRBV7-6	.	.	TGTGCCAGCAGCTTATCCCATTCAGATACGCAGTATTTT	CASSLSHSDTQYF
TRBJ2-7	TRBV15	.	.	TGTGCCACCAGCAGATCCCGGGATTCTTACGAGCAGTACTTC	CATSRSRDSYEQYF
TRBJ2-5	TRBV10-3	few	TRBD1	TGTGCCATCAGTTTGGCGGACAGGGTCAACAATGAGCAGTACTTC	CAISLADRVNNEQYF
TRBJ2-3	TRBV10-3	.	TRBD2	TGTGCCATCGACTCAACACTAGCGGGAGGGCCGAATACGCAGTATTTT	CAIDSTLAGGPNTQYF
TRBJ2-4	TRBV3-1	few	TRBD2	TGTGCCAGCAGCCGCGTAGCGGGAGGAGGCAAAAACATTCAGTACTTC	CASSRVAGGGKNIQYF
TRBJ2-3	TRBV6-1	.	TRBD2	TGTGCCAGCCGCACCGGACTAGCGGGAAACACAGATACGCAGTATTTT	CASRTGLAGNTDTQYF
TRBJ2-7	TRBV5-5	.	.	TGTGCCAGCAGCTGGAGGGACGGTGCCCTACGCGAGCAGTACTTC	CASSWRDGALREQYF
TRBJ2-7	TRBV30	.	TRBD1	TGTGCCTGGAGCGCCGGGACAGGAACCGAGCAGTACTTC	CAWSAGTGTEQYF
TRBJ2-7	TRBV6-1	few	.	TGTGCCAGCAGTGGGGAACGGAGCTACGAGCAGTACTTC	CASSGERSYEQYF
TRBJ1-2	TRBV25-1	.	TRBD1	TGTGCCAGCAGTGCAGGGGGCTTCTATGGCTACACCTTC	CASSAGGFYGYTF
TRBJ1-2	TRBV7-9	once	.	TGTGCCATCGTTCCCTCAAACTATGGCTACACCTTC	CAIVPSNYGYTF
TRBJ1-1	TRBV13	few	.	TGTGCCAGCAGCACCAAGACAATGGGAGCTTTCTTT	CASSTKTMGAFF
TRBJ2-7	TRBV12-3/TRBV12-4	.	.	TGTGCCAGCAGTTTCGGCAGGGGAGCCTACGAGCAGTACTTC	CASSFGRGAYEQYF
TRBJ2-7	TRBV7-9	many	.	TGTGCCAGCAGCCAGACAGGTTACGAGCAGTACTTC	CASSQTGYEQYF
TRBJ2-4	TRBV20-1	few	TRBD2	TGCAGTGCTCTTAGCGGGAGGGGGGATGGTATTCAGTACTTC	CSALSGRGDGIQYF
TRBJ2-7	TRBV9	.	.	TGTGCCAGCAGCCCTCGGACTACCCCCTACGAGCAGTACTTC	CASSPRTTPYEQYF
TRBJ2-1	TRBV9	.	.	TGTGCCAGCAGCGTGGCCGCGGGTTCGGGGAATGAGCAGTTCTTC	CASSVAAGSGNEQFF
TRBJ2-1	TRBV3-1	.	TRBD2	TGTGCCAGCAGCCACAGAGCGGGAGGGCCTTACAATGAGCAGTTCTTC	CASSHRAGGPYNEQFF
TRBJ2-7	TRBV15	few	TRBD2	TGTGCCACCAGCAGAGAGCGGGAGACCTCATACGAGCAGTACTTC	CATSRERETSYEQYF
TRBJ1-2	TRBV2	.	.	TGTGCCAGCAGTGAATGGAGAACCGAGAACTATGGCTACACCTTC	CASSEWRTENYGYTF
TRBJ2-1	TRBV27	.	TRBD2	TGTGCCAGCAGTTCACAACTAGCGGCCCTTTACAATGAGCAGTTCTTC	CASSSQLAALYNEQFF
TRBJ2-1	TRBV9	few	TRBD1	TGTGCCAGCAGCGTACAGGGGGCATCTTGGGATGAGCAGTTCTTC	CASSVQGASWDEQFF
TRBJ1-1	TRBV12-3/TRBV12-4	few	TRBD1	TGTGCCAGCAGTCCCTCCTCCATAGGACAGGGATTGTTAGCTTTCTTT	CASSPSSIGQGLLAFF
TRBJ2-7	TRBV28	.	.	TGTGCCAGCAGTACATACAGGGGGGGCGACGAGCAGTACTTC	CASSTYRGGDEQYF
TRBJ2-5	TRBV7-2	few	.	TGTGCCAGCACCTGGGGGCAGGTAGAGACCCAGTACTTC	CASTWGQVETQYF
TRBJ1-2	TRBV7-2	once	.	TGTGCCAGCAGCCCGAGGACCGAAGGCTACACCTTC	CASSPRTEGYTF
TRBJ2-5	TRBV12-3/TRBV12-4	.	TRBD2	TGTGCCAGCAGTTTTCAGACTAGCGGGACTCGGGAGACCCAGTACTTC	CASSFQTSGTRETQYF
TRBJ2-5	TRBV6-6	.	.	TGTGCCAGCACCCTCACGGTAGACCAGCAAGAGACCCAGTACTTC	CASTLTVDQQETQYF
TRBJ2-2	TRBV10-3	.	TRBD1	TGTGCCATCAGGTCGAGAGACAGGGACCCGACCGGGGAGCTGTTTTTT	CAIRSRDRDPTGELFF
TRBJ2-1	TRBV6-2/TRBV6-3	.	TRBD2	TGTGCCAGTGGTGTAGCGGGAGTCTACAATGAGCAGTTCTTC	CASGVAGVYNEQFF
TRBJ2-1	TRBV7-2	few	TRBD2	TGTGCCAGCAGCCCTCCGGGGTTAGCGGGAAATAGTTTGTTCTTC	CASSPPGLAGNSLFF
TRBJ2-6	TRBV6-6	few	.	TGTGCCAGCAGGTCTCTAGGAGGAGCCTCTGGGGCCAACGTCCTGACTTTC	CASRSLGGASGANVLTF
TRBJ1-2	TRBV29-1	few	.	TGCAGCGTTGAGCTTAACTATGGCTACACCTTC	CSVELNYGYTF
TRBJ2-5	TRBV20-1	many	TRBD1	TGCAGTGCTCAACAGGGGCCAGAGACCCAGTACTTC	CSAQQGPETQYF